This entry features one T cell receptor (beta chain) sequence. In its sample, this clone was seen a few times. Its cognate antigen has yet to be identified. No per-base quality is available; no much larger clone lies one base away. The immunoSEQ Assay, a bias-controlled multiplex PCR, was used to amplify TCRbeta CDR3 regions from genomic DNA. For the original study's pipeline: Nucleated cell counts per sample were estimated from amplification of reference gene primers within the assay. To quantify the absolute abundance of each unique TCRbeta CDR3 rearrangement, sequence reads were collapsed and filtered. For each sample, productive Simpson clonality was calculated as the square root of Simpson's diversity index over productive rearrangements. TCRdb limited this immuneACCESS table to in-frame rearrangements with V and J called. A share of clones is missing; checked studies link under half to unresolved V genes, and the rest is unexplained. That table furnishes V, J and clone size, whereas the DNA furnished D and trimming. The sample contains roughly 170,000 clones, about 84% of them found a single time. The top ten clonotypes cover over 9.5% of the sample.

CDR1 and CDR2, looked up from the germline V gene (reference sequence), are SEHNR and FQNEAQ. Trimming leaves V shorter by 1 base and J shorter by 7 bases, with the junction holding 4 bases beyond the gene matches. The CDR3 numbers 15 residues from cysteine through phenylalanine. Of all the DNA, just the CDR3 is kept, 45 bases in frame from base 1. In the prospective study, participants were about 18 to 95 years old, resided in about 25 geographic areas of the United States, and were enrolled through a virtual design. Cohort assignment in the prospective study relied on participant-reported clinical history from a screening survey and a study questionnaire. For ImmuneRACE Cohort 3, a participant was defined as recovered based on two consecutive negative NP/OP PCR tests, clearance by a healthcare professional, or resolution of symptoms. In the prospective study, mobile phlebotomists collected whole blood, serum and a nasopharyngeal or oropharyngeal swab from each participant. Participants in the prospective study had the option to provide additional blood draws and questionnaires over a roughly two-month period. Blood samples from the prospective study were shipped frozen or at room temperature prior to DNA extraction.

This entry comes from a study of blood T cell repertoires in COVID-19 (dated by TCRdb to the early 2020s). As for the study more broadly: Collaborator samples came from the United States, Italy and Spain and covered acute and convalescent phases of COVID-19. Where HLA class I and class II types were available, the types were taken from metadata supplied by the sample provider, not from assay-based typing. The repertoires were released in a freely available public database intended as a resource for research on the immune response to SARS-CoV-2. The material from the prospective study consisted of cDNA or gDNA derived from T cells, B-cell-depleted T cells, or PBMCs. The dataset comprised deeply sampled blood TCRbeta repertoires from subjects exposed to, actively infected with, or recovered from COVID-19. The samples were drawn from two sources: the first 160 participants of the ongoing ImmuneRACE study, and 1,254 subjects contributed by 6 global collaborators. Sample metadata almost always included a de-identified subject ID, COVID-19 status, age in years and sex. General conclusions and limits of the study: How much clinical and demographic metadata was included differed by source and by participant, and the metadata was provided uncurated.

This chain is built from TRBV7-9 and TRBJ1-4; 9 bases in the middle match TRBD1. This receptor was obtained from a man aged 50 to 60 who had recovered from COVID-19. The sample consisted of PBMCs or T cells enriched from blood (not recorded which). DNA sequence: TGTGCCAGCAGCTTAGGGGAGACAGGGGGTGAAAAACTGTTTTTT. Protein translation: CASSLGETGGEKLFF.